What follows describes a single T cell receptor beta chain. Its recognized antigen is unknown. Base qualities are not provided; no much larger clone lies one nucleotide away. TCRbeta CDR3 regions were amplified from genomic DNA by means of the immunoSEQ Assay, a bias-controlled multiplex PCR. In the paper's pipeline: The number of nucleated cells in each sample was estimated by amplification of reference gene primers within the assay. To quantify the absolute abundance of each unique TCRbeta CDR3 rearrangement, sequence reads were collapsed and filtered. For each sample, productive Simpson clonality was calculated by taking the square root of Simpson's diversity index across productive rearrangements. Entries here come from immuneACCESS through TCRdb and include only in-frame sequences with V and J called. Some clones fail to appear in such tables; in the studies checked, an unresolved V gene covers under half of the shortfall, and the cause of the remainder is unknown. The V and J calls and clone size come from that table; D and trimming were worked out from the DNA. In this sample the table shows about 150,000 clones, approximately 82% of which occur a single time. The ten largest clones take up over 8% of the sample.

Each collaborating institution followed its own protocols to collect whole blood in K2EDTA tubes. For TCRbeta analysis, collaborator samples were shipped as frozen whole blood, as isolated PBMCs, or as DNA extracted from either sample type. The CDR1 and CDR2 encoded by the germline V gene are MGHRA and YSYEKL. There are 16 amino acids in the CDR3, from cysteine to phenylalanine inclusive. Here the CDR3 DNA is all that survives: 48 bases in frame from base 1. Trimming removed 4 bases from V and 3 bases from J, leaving 19 bases between the germline ends. This sample was taken from a study of blood T cell repertoires in COVID-19 (dated by TCRdb to the early 2020s). With regard to the full study: The collaborator samples originated in the United States, Italy and Spain and spanned the acute and convalescent phases of COVID-19. The prospective study material was composed of cDNA or gDNA derived from T cells, B-cell-depleted T cells, or PBMCs. A freely available public database, intended as a resource for researchers studying the immune response to SARS-CoV-2, is where the repertoires were released. Sample metadata almost always included a de-identified subject ID, COVID-19 status, age in years and sex. The samples were drawn from two sources: the first 160 participants of the ongoing ImmuneRACE study, and 1,200 or so subjects contributed by 6 global collaborators. Where HLA class I and class II types were available, the types were taken from metadata supplied by the sample provider, not from assay-based typing. The dataset comprised deeply sampled blood TCRbeta repertoires from subjects exposed to, actively infected with, or recovered from COVID-19. Points the paper makes about the study in general: The amount of clinical and demographic metadata varied by source and participant and was provided uncurated.

The clonotype was recovered from a woman in her fifties or sixties with acute or convalescent COVID-19. Sequencing used peripheral blood. The rearranged chain carries TRBV4-1 and TRBJ2-7; a tentative D call is TRBD1 (5 bases match). CDR3 protein: CASSRSFLGADYEQYF. The nucleotide sequence reads TGCGCCAGCAGCCGGTCGTTCTTAGGGGCAGACTACGAGCAGTACTTC.